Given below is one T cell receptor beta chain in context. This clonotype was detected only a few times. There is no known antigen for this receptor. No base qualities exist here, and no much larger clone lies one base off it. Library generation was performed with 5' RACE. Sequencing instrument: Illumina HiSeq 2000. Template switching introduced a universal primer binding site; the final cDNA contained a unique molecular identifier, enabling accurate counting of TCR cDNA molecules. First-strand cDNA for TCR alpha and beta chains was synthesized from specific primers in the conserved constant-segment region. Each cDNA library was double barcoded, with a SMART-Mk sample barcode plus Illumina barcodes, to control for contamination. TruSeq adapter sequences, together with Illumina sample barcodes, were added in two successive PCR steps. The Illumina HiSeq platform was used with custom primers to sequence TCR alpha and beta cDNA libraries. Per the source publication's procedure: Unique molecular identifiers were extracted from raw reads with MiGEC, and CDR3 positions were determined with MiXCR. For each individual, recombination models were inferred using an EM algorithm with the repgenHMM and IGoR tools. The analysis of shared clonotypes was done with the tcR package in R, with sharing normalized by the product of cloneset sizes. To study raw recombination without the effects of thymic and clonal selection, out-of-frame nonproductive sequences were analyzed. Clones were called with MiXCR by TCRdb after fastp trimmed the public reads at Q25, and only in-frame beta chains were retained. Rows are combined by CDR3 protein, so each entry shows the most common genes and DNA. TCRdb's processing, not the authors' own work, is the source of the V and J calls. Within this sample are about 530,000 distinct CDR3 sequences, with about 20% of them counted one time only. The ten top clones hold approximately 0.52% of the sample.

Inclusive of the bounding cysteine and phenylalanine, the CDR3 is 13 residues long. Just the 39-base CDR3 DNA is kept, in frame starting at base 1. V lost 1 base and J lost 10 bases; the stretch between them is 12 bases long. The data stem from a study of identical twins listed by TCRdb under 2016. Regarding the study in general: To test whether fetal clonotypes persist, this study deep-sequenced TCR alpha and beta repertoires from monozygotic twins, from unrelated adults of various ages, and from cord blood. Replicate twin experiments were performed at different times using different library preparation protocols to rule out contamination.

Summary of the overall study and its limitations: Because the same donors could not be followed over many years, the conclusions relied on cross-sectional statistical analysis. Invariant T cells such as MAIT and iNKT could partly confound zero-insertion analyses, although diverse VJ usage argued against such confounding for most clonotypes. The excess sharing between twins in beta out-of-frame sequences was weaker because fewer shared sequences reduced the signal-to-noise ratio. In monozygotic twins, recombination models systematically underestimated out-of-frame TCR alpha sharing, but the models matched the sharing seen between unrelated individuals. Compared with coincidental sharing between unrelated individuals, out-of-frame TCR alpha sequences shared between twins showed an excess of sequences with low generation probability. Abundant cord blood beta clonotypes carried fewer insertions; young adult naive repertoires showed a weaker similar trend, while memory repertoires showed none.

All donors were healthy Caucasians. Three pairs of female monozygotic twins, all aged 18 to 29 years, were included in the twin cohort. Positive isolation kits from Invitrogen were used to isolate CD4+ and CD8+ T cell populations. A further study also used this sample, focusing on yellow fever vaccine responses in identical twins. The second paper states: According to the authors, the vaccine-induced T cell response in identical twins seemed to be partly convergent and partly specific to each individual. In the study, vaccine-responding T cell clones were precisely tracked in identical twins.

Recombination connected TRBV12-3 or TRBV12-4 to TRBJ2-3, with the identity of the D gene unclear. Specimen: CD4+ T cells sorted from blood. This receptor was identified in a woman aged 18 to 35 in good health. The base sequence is TGTGCCAGCAGTTTAGAGTCAAGAGGAGCGCAGTATTTT. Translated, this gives CASSLESRGAQYF.